These T cell receptor beta chains were read from a single sample in a study of radiation and T cells in renal cell carcinoma. TCRdb's copy holds only in-frame clones and misses some; the assay was immunoSEQ multiplex PCR. This sample yields about 50,000 clones, of which approximately 80% are seen a single time; 25% to 35% belongs to the top ten. The material sequenced was blood, taken from a patient whose treatment included radiotherapy and nephrectomy. Receptor source: a woman in her seventies with renal cell carcinoma. Both conserved end residues are part of each CDR3. D genes are given only for firm matches. Not all rows give a size; the values are once, few, many and, for expanded clones, a class.

d_call j_call v_call clone_size cdr3_nt cdr3_aa
TRBD1 TRBJ1-2 TRBV7-9 NA TGTGCCAGCGGATACGGGACAGACTATGGCTACACCTTC CASGYGTDYGYTF
TRBD1 TRBJ2-3 TRBV6-1 few TGTGCCAGCAGTGTCCGGGACAGGGAATCCGATACGCAGTATTTT CASSVRDRESDTQYF
TRBD1 TRBJ1-2 TRBV10-3 NA TGTGCCATCAGCCCGTCCGGGACAGGGACTAACTATGGCTACACCTTC CAISPSGTGTNYGYTF
TRBD2 TRBJ2-7 TRBV7-2 NA TGTGCCAGCAGCCCGGGCGGGGGCTCCTACGAGCAGTACTTC CASSPGGGSYEQYF
TRBD2 TRBJ2-7 TRBV10-2 NA TGCGCCAGCAGTGACCCCGCAACTAGCGGGGGCCTCTACGAGCAGTACTTC CASSDPATSGGLYEQYF
NA TRBJ2-1 TRBV30 once TGTGCCTGGGCGACAGCGGATCCCTACAATGAGCAGTTCTTC CAWATADPYNEQFF
NA TRBJ1-5 TRBV19 NA TGTGCCAGTAGTATGGCCGGGGCCGCCCTACAGCCCCAGCATTTT CASSMAGAALQPQHF
TRBD1 TRBJ1-2 TRBV2 NA TGTGCCAGCAGACCCCCGGGACAGTCGTATGGCTACACCTTC CASRPPGQSYGYTF
TRBD2 TRBJ2-3 TRBV28 few TGTGCCAGCAGTTTGACTAGCGGGGCTCTTACGCAGTATTTT CASSLTSGALTQYF
NA TRBJ1-5 TRBV28 NA TGTGCCAGCAGACTAGGGGTTCAGCCCCAGCATTTT CASRLGVQPQHF
TRBD2 TRBJ2-1 TRBV19 few TGTGCCAGTAGTATTAGCAGCGGGAGGGGTGAGCAGTTCTTC CASSISSGRGEQFF
NA TRBJ2-3 TRBV5-1 NA TGCGCCAGCAGCACCAGAGGTACAGATACGCAGTATTTT CASSTRGTDTQYF
TRBD2 TRBJ2-1 TRBV5-1 NA TGCGCCAGCAGCTTGGCACTAGCGGGCCCAGGTGAGCAGTTCTTC CASSLALAGPGEQFF
NA TRBJ2-7 TRBV6-5 few TGTGCCAGCAGTTACTCCTCGGCAAGCTCCTACGAGCAGTACTTC CASSYSSASSYEQYF
NA TRBJ1-3 TRBV6-1 once TGTGCCAGCGAGGAACTCTCTGGAAACACCATATATTTT CASEELSGNTIYF
TRBD1 TRBJ2-1 TRBV11-2 NA TGTGCCAGCAGCCGAGCCGGACAGGGGCGCGATGAGCAGTTCTTC CASSRAGQGRDEQFF
NA TRBJ2-5 TRBV7-2 NA TGTGCCAGCAGCCCGATAAGGGTGCGAGGTCGGGAGACCCAGTACTTC CASSPIRVRGRETQYF
TRBD1 TRBJ1-3 TRBV5-1 NA TGCGCCAGCAGCTTTACCGGGACAGGGGGCGAAAACACCATATATTTT CASSFTGTGGENTIYF
NA TRBJ1-2 TRBV7-8 NA TGTGCCAGCAGCTTAGGGACGGAAACTAACTATGGCTACACCTTC CASSLGTETNYGYTF
TRBD1 TRBJ2-7 TRBV2 NA TGTGCCAGCATGGGGGGACAGGGTCCCTACGAGCAGTACTTC CASMGGQGPYEQYF
NA TRBJ1-6 TRBV27 few TGTGCCAGCATGGATGGGGGGGGCGGGTCAGAGTCACCCCTCCACTTT CASMDGGGGSESPLHF
TRBD1 TRBJ2-2 TRBV6-1 NA TGTGCCAGCCGGCCGGGACAGGGGAACACCGGGGAGCTGTTTTTT CASRPGQGNTGELFF
TRBD1 TRBJ1-1 TRBV4-2 NA TGTGCCAGCAGCCGAACCGACAGGGGCGCTTTTGAAGCTTTCTTT CASSRTDRGAFEAFF
NA TRBJ2-1 TRBV29-1 NA TGCAGCTCATCCGGAAGGGGGAGGGATAATGAGCAGTTCTTC CSSSGRGRDNEQFF
TRBD1 TRBJ1-6 TRBV4-1 NA TGCGCCAGCAGCCAACAAGCCGCGGGACAGTTTAATTCACCCCTCCACTTT CASSQQAAGQFNSPLHF
NA TRBJ1-3 TRBV2 once TGTGCCAGCAGTCTGGAGAGACAGGACCGTACGGGGACCATATATTTT CASSLERQDRTGTIYF
NA TRBJ1-1 TRBV10-2 few TGCGCCAGCGCCGGCGGCGCCAGTAGCACTGAAGCTTTCTTT CASAGGASSTEAFF
TRBD1 TRBJ2-2 TRBV5-1 NA TGCGCCAGCAGCCCAACCGGGACAGGGGACACCGGGGAGCTGTTTTTT CASSPTGTGDTGELFF
NA TRBJ1-5 TRBV18 NA TGTGCCAGCTCCCTTGAGGTCGATCAGCCCCAGCATTTT CASSLEVDQPQHF
TRBD1 TRBJ2-7 TRBV27 NA TGTGCCAGCCAGATAACAGGGACAGGGCCTTACTACGAGCAGTACTTC CASQITGTGPYYEQYF
NA TRBJ1-3 TRBV5-1 few TGCGCCAGCAGCTGGAGCCGCCGGGACGATGGAAACACCATATATTTT CASSWSRRDDGNTIYF
TRBD1 TRBJ2-2 TRBV7-2 few TGTGCCAGCAGCTTACAGGGGGCAAGAAATGGCGGGGAGCTGTTTTTT CASSLQGARNGGELFF
TRBD1 TRBJ2-4 TRBV9 once TGTGCCAGCAACCGACAGGGGGAAAACATTCAGTACTTC CASNRQGENIQYF
NA TRBJ1-6 TRBV5-4 NA TGTGCCAGCAGCGCCAGGCAGGGAGCCTTCTATAATTCACCCCTCCACTTT CASSARQGAFYNSPLHF
TRBD1 TRBJ2-7 TRBV7-9 NA TGTGCCAGCAGCGCCGGGACAGGGCCCTACGAGCAGTACTTC CASSAGTGPYEQYF
NA TRBJ1-2 TRBV4-3 NA TGCGCCAGCAGCCTTAGGGGGGGCAGTCCCCTGAGGGGCTACACCTTC CASSLRGGSPLRGYTF
NA TRBJ1-1 TRBV5-5 once TGTGCCAGCAGCTTGCAGGGAGACACTGAAGCTTTCTTT CASSLQGDTEAFF
NA TRBJ2-7 TRBV30 few TGTGCCGGAGTGGGCGGCTACGAGCAGTACTTC CAGVGGYEQYF
NA TRBJ1-2 TRBV5-4 NA TGTGCCAGCAGCTTGGGACTCCCGCGAAGGGGCTACACCTTC CASSLGLPRRGYTF
NA TRBJ2-2 TRBV5-1 NA TGCGCCAGCAGCTTGGACAGGCCCCACACCGGGGAGCTGTTTTTT CASSLDRPHTGELFF
TRBD1 TRBJ1-2 TRBV6-5 few TGTGCCAGCAGTTACTCGGGACAGGGGGAGGGCTACACCTTC CASSYSGQGEGYTF
TRBD1 TRBJ2-1 TRBV7-9 NA TGTGCCAGCAGCGTAGGGACAGGGGGTTACAATGAGCAGTTCTTC CASSVGTGGYNEQFF
NA TRBJ1-1 TRBV15 few TGTGCCACCAGCAGAGAGAAGGGATCGAACACTGAAGCTTTCTTT CATSREKGSNTEAFF
NA TRBJ2-7 TRBV10-3 NA TGTGCCATCAGTGAGTCGAACTGGGTCGAGCAGTACTTC CAISESNWVEQYF
NA TRBJ2-3 TRBV2 few TGTGCCAGCAGTAAGCTGATTAGCACAGATACGCAGTATTTT CASSKLISTDTQYF
TRBD2 TRBJ2-3 TRBV7-9 NA TGTGCCAGCAGCTTTGGACTAGCGGGAGTGGGCCCCCGCACAGATACGCAGTATTTT CASSFGLAGVGPRTDTQYF
NA TRBJ2-5 TRBV2 NA TGTGCCAGCAAGGGACCGGGGGAGACCCAGTACTTC CASKGPGETQYF
NA TRBJ1-1 TRBV6-5 NA TGTGCCAGCAGTTACACCGGGGTGAACACTGAAGCTTTCTTT CASSYTGVNTEAFF
NA TRBJ1-1 TRBV5-5 NA TGTGCCAGCAGCTTGTTGCCCGGGGGGGGCACTGAAGCTTTCTTT CASSLLPGGGTEAFF
TRBD1 TRBJ1-5 TRBV7-2 NA TGTGCCAGCAGCTTAAGGGGACAGGGAGGTCAGCCCCAGCATTTT CASSLRGQGGQPQHF
NA TRBJ1-1 TRBV20-1 NA TGCAGTGCTAGGAAGGACACTGAAGCTTTCTTT CSARKDTEAFF
TRBD1 TRBJ1-3 TRBV4-2 NA TGTGCCAGCACCCTAGAGCAGGGGGCGGAAGGAAACACCATATATTTT CASTLEQGAEGNTIYF
NA TRBJ1-1 TRBV27 NA TGTGCCAGCAGTCCTAGTTACAGGCTGGCGGGCACTGAAGCTTTCTTT CASSPSYRLAGTEAFF
NA TRBJ2-2 TRBV11-2 NA TGTGCCAGCACAGGGCTCGGGGCGAACACCGGGGAGCTGTTTTTT CASTGLGANTGELFF
NA TRBJ1-1 TRBV6-6 few TGTGCCAGTAGACAGTTGAACACTGAAGCTTTCTTT CASRQLNTEAFF
TRBD1 TRBJ2-7 TRBV7-8 NA TGTGCCAGCGAAGACAGGGGTGCCTACGAGCAGTACTTC CASEDRGAYEQYF
NA TRBJ1-1 TRBV4-1 NA TGCGCCAGCAGCCAACCGATGGGAACTGAAGCTTTCTTT CASSQPMGTEAFF
NA TRBJ1-1 TRBV9 NA TGTGCCAGCAGCGCGCAGAACACTGAAGCTTTCTTT CASSAQNTEAFF